This T cell receptor beta chain originates from a study of cytomegalovirus exposure and HLA in healthy donors. In germline, CDR1 is SGHVS, CDR2 FQNEAQ. V lost 0 bases, J lost 0 bases, and 15 bases lay in between. CDR3 length: 18 amino acids. Primers: 60 Vbeta forward and 13 Jbeta reverse. Clones were read by immunoSEQ multiplex PCR, and TCRdb kept only the in-frame ones, dropping some. This sample has 150,000 to 180,000 clones, with 60% to 85% found just once. Sequencing was performed on PBMCs. The TCR originated in a woman in her 40s in good health and CMV-seronegative. The chain couples TRBV7-8 to TRBJ2-1, with a tentative D call TRBD1 (6 bases). CDR3 protein: CASSLAGTSRSSYNEQFF. The CDR3 bases are TGTGCCAGCAGCTTAGCGGGGACATCCCGAAGCTCCTACAATGAGCAGTTCTTC.